This is a list of T cell receptor beta chains from one sample in a study of cytomegalovirus exposure and HLA in healthy donors. Here immunoSEQ multiplex PCR was the method, and the copy in TCRdb shows in-frame clones only, minus some. Among some 110,000 clones listed, roughly 73% were seen once. Sequencing was carried out using PBMCs. The receptors here all came from a woman aged 25 to 39 in good health and CMV-seronegative. Both conserved end residues are part of each CDR3. The order of the fields is CDR3 DNA, CDR3 protein, D gene, V gene, clone size, J gene. The D gene is left open where the match is weak. Some rows have no size entry. The others give once, few or many, or a class for an expanded clone.

DNA: TGTGCCAGTAGTATAGGGTCGGGGGTACGAGAGCAGTACTTC
CDR3: CASSIGSGVREQYF
D: NA
V: TRBV19
size: NA
J: TRBJ2-7

DNA: TGTGCCAGCAGCTTGGCCACCAGGGGGGATTACGAGCAGTACTTC
CDR3: CASSLATRGDYEQYF
D: NA
V: TRBV5-6
size: NA
J: TRBJ2-7

DNA: TGCGCCAGCAGCGCCCCCGATGGGACAGGGGGTTCTGGGGCCAACGTCCTGACTTTC
CDR3: CASSAPDGTGGSGANVLTF
D: TRBD1
V: TRBV5-1
size: few
J: TRBJ2-6

DNA: TGTGCCAGTAGTCTTAGCGGGGGGGGCCGGGAGACCCAGTACTTC
CDR3: CASSLSGGGRETQYF
D: TRBD2
V: TRBV19
size: NA
J: TRBJ2-5

DNA: TGCGCCAGCAGCTCACCGGGACAGTTTACCTACGAGCAGTACTTC
CDR3: CASSSPGQFTYEQYF
D: TRBD1
V: TRBV5-1
size: NA
J: TRBJ2-7

DNA: TGCGCCAGCAGCATGGACAGTATGAACACTGAAGCTTTCTTT
CDR3: CASSMDSMNTEAFF
D: NA
V: TRBV5-1
size: NA
J: TRBJ1-1

DNA: TGCGCCAGCAGCCTAAACCACCGGACAGGGGTTAACACTGAAGCTTTCTTT
CDR3: CASSLNHRTGVNTEAFF
D: TRBD1
V: TRBV5-1
size: once
J: TRBJ1-1

DNA: TGTGCCAGCAGTGAAGCCGGGAGTGGCAATCAGCCCCAGCATTTT
CDR3: CASSEAGSGNQPQHF
D: NA
V: TRBV2
size: NA
J: TRBJ1-5

DNA: TGTGCCAGCACTCGGGGGGCTGAAGCTTTCTTT
CDR3: CASTRGAEAFF
D: NA
V: TRBV6-5
size: NA
J: TRBJ1-1

DNA: TGTGCCAGCAGCTACACATCCGGGACAGCCTACGAGCAGTACTTC
CDR3: CASSYTSGTAYEQYF
D: TRBD1
V: TRBV7-9
size: NA
J: TRBJ2-7

DNA: TGTGCCACCAGCAGGGGACAGGGACGCGAAGCTTTCTTT
CDR3: CATSRGQGREAFF
D: TRBD1
V: TRBV15
size: NA
J: TRBJ1-1

DNA: TGTGCCAGCAGCGCCTCAGGGGACAGCTCCGAGCAGTACTTC
CDR3: CASSASGDSSEQYF
D: TRBD1
V: TRBV9
size: NA
J: TRBJ2-7

DNA: TGTGCCAGCAGCGTAGACCCTCTACAGAATTCACCCCTCCACTTT
CDR3: CASSVDPLQNSPLHF
D: NA
V: TRBV9
size: NA
J: TRBJ1-6

DNA: TGCGCCAGCAGCGGGGGGCATGGGCTAGCGGGAGTCAGGAATGAGCAGTTCTTC
CDR3: CASSGGHGLAGVRNEQFF
D: TRBD2
V: TRBV10-1
size: NA
J: TRBJ2-1

DNA: TGTGCCAGCAGCTTAGACCTGGCTGGCACTGAAGCTTTCTTT
CDR3: CASSLDLAGTEAFF
D: NA
V: TRBV7-8
size: few
J: TRBJ1-1

DNA: TGTGCCAGCCGGGGGGCTTTCTTT
CDR3: CASRGAFF
D: NA
V: TRBV6-1
size: NA
J: TRBJ1-1

DNA: TGTGCCAGCAGCCAAGATCGCGGTCCCTACTACTACGAGCAGTACTTC
CDR3: CASSQDRGPYYYEQYF
D: NA
V: TRBV4-2
size: NA
J: TRBJ2-7

DNA: TGTGCCAGCAGTTTCCCAAGCGTCGGGGGGCTGGAGACCCAGTACTTC
CDR3: CASSFPSVGGLETQYF
D: NA
V: TRBV6-6
size: NA
J: TRBJ2-5

DNA: TGCGCCAGCAGCTTGGAACCCACGGGGACTGAAGCTTTCTTT
CDR3: CASSLEPTGTEAFF
D: NA
V: TRBV5-1
size: NA
J: TRBJ1-1

DNA: TGTGCCAGCAGTTCTACTCCGGGACAGGGCAAGAAAGAGCAGTTCTTC
CDR3: CASSSTPGQGKKEQFF
D: TRBD1
V: TRBV25-1
size: NA
J: TRBJ2-1

DNA: TGTGCCGGGGGGTCGTTAGCGGGAGTACGGGACGAGCAGTACTTC
CDR3: CAGGSLAGVRDEQYF
D: TRBD2
V: TRBV6-1
size: NA
J: TRBJ2-7

DNA: TGTGCCAGCAGTGTCAGGACTTTTAATGAAAAACTGTTTTTT
CDR3: CASSVRTFNEKLFF
D: NA
V: TRBV2
size: once
J: TRBJ1-4

DNA: TGTGCCAGCAGTACGACAGGGAACTATGGCTACACCTTC
CDR3: CASSTTGNYGYTF
D: TRBD1
V: TRBV6-5
size: NA
J: TRBJ1-2

DNA: TGTGCCAGCAGCAACGAGAAGGGGTACTATGGCTACACCTTC
CDR3: CASSNEKGYYGYTF
D: NA
V: TRBV5-4
size: NA
J: TRBJ1-2

DNA: TGCAGTGTGAGGGGGTTCGCGGGAGGGAACTACGAGCAGTACTTC
CDR3: CSVRGFAGGNYEQYF
D: TRBD2
V: TRBV29-1
size: NA
J: TRBJ2-7

DNA: TGTGCCAGCAGCTTTACGACAGGGGGGACTGAAGCTTTCTTT
CDR3: CASSFTTGGTEAFF
D: TRBD1
V: TRBV7-8
size: NA
J: TRBJ1-1

DNA: TGTGCCAGCAGTGATAGATCTTATAATTCACCCCTCCACTTT
CDR3: CASSDRSYNSPLHF
D: NA
V: TRBV6-1
size: NA
J: TRBJ1-6

DNA: TGTGCCAGCAGCTTGGCCGGGACAGGGAGGAATGAGCAGTTCTTC
CDR3: CASSLAGTGRNEQFF
D: TRBD1
V: TRBV13
size: NA
J: TRBJ2-1

DNA: TGTGCCAGCAGGGAGACCGTCGCGCGGGGCTACACCTTC
CDR3: CASRETVARGYTF
D: NA
V: TRBV6-6
size: few
J: TRBJ1-2

DNA: TGCAGCGTCCGAGCCAGGGGTTTTACAGATACGCAGTATTTT
CDR3: CSVRARGFTDTQYF
D: NA
V: TRBV29-1
size: NA
J: TRBJ2-3

DNA: TGTGCCAGCAGCCTTAACACCGGGGAGCTGTTTTTT
CDR3: CASSLNTGELFF
D: NA
V: TRBV5-6
size: once
J: TRBJ2-2